This is a list of T cell receptor beta chains from one sample in a study of CD8 T cells in ankylosing spondylitis. TCRdb re-called the 5' RACE reads through MiXCR, storing one row per CDR3 protein. The table shows roughly 38,000 distinct CDR3 sequences, with less than 4% occurring only once. The sequenced sample consisted of blood, either unsorted or a sorted T cell fraction (not recorded which). The receptors derive from a male donor with ankylosing spondylitis or in good health (not recorded which). CDR3s include the opening cysteine and the closing phenylalanine or tryptophan. A D gene is named only where the DNA matches it firmly. Only some rows state a clone size, as once, few, many or a class for expanded clones.

clone size	V gene	J gene	D gene	CDR3 protein	CDR3 DNA
many	TRBV9	TRBJ1-1	.	CASSPQPGATEAFF	TGTGCCAGCAGCCCCCAACCGGGGGCGACTGAAGCTTTCTTT
many	TRBV9	TRBJ2-2	TRBD1	CASSVQGDTGELFF	TGTGCCAGCAGCGTCCAGGGGGACACCGGGGAGCTGTTTTTT
many	TRBV9	TRBJ2-5	TRBD1	CASSVQGALGKETQYF	TGTGCCAGCAGCGTACAGGGGGCGTTGGGAAAAGAGACCCAGTACTTC
many	TRBV9	TRBJ2-5	.	CASSVGVGARQETQYF	TGTGCCAGCAGCGTAGGGGTGGGGGCGAGGCAAGAGACCCAGTACTTC
many	TRBV9	TRBJ1-3	.	CASSPRVAASGNTIYF	TGTGCCAGCAGCCCCAGGGTTGCAGCCTCTGGAAACACCATATATTTT
many	TRBV9	TRBJ1-1	.	CASSVDGRGVTEAFF	TGTGCCAGCAGCGTAGACGGCAGGGGAGTCACTGAAGCTTTCTTT
many	TRBV9	TRBJ2-5	.	CASSPRPFQETQYF	TGTGCCAGCAGCCCCCGCCCGTTTCAAGAGACCCAGTACTTC
many	TRBV9	TRBJ2-1	TRBD2	CASSPGWLAGGRDNEQFF	TGTGCCAGCAGCCCAGGTTGGCTAGCGGGGGGGCGAGACAATGAGCAGTTCTTC
many	TRBV9	TRBJ2-1	TRBD2	CASSVDPGGMGNEQFF	TGTGCCAGCAGCGTAGACCCGGGGGGTATGGGCAATGAGCAGTTCTTC
many	TRBV9	TRBJ1-6	.	CASSVDSHNSPLHF	TGTGCCAGCAGCGTAGACTCCCATAATTCACCCCTCCACTTT
many	TRBV9	TRBJ2-2	TRBD2	CASSVGGGSGPGELFF	TGTGCCAGCAGCGTGGGCGGCGGGAGCGGTCCCGGGGAGCTGTTTTTT
many	TRBV9	TRBJ2-5	TRBD1	CASTRRTGPQETQYF	TGTGCCAGCACCCGCCGGACAGGCCCTCAAGAGACCCAGTACTTC
many	TRBV9	TRBJ2-5	.	CASSPRTGALQETQYF	TGTGCCAGCAGCCCTAGAACCGGGGCGCTTCAAGAGACCCAGTACTTC
many	TRBV15	TRBJ1-5	.	CATAGGPYQPQHF	TGTGCCACCGCCGGTGGCCCCTATCAGCCCCAGCATTTT
many	TRBV9	TRBJ2-1	TRBD1	CASSGHRGNGEQFF	TGTGCCAGCAGCGGCCACAGGGGTAACGGCGAGCAGTTCTTC
many	TRBV9	TRBJ2-1	TRBD2	CASSVASGNFIYNEQFF	TGTGCCAGCAGCGTAGCCAGCGGGAATTTCATTTACAATGAGCAGTTCTTC
many	TRBV9	TRBJ2-1	TRBD2	CASRPLSGGYNEQFF	TGTGCCAGCAGACCTCTCTCGGGGGGATACAATGAGCAGTTCTTC
many	TRBV9	TRBJ2-5	.	CASSRGTAETQYF	TGTGCCAGCAGCCGCGGGACAGCAGAGACCCAGTACTTC
many	TRBV9	TRBJ2-2	.	CASSPSQGGTGELFF	TGTGCCAGCAGCCCTAGTCAGGGTGGGACCGGGGAGCTGTTTTTT
many	TRBV9	TRBJ2-2	TRBD2	CASSKGSGGAGTGELFF	TGTGCCAGCAGCAAAGGCAGCGGGGGGGCCGGTACCGGGGAGCTGTTTTTT
.	TRBV21-1	TRBJ2-5	.	CASSKDRLETQYF	TGTGCCAGCAGCAAAGACCGGTTAGAGACCCAGTACTTC
many	TRBV9	TRBJ2-5	TRBD2	CASSVAGGRGQETQYF	TGTGCCAGCAGCGTAGCTGGCGGGAGGGGCCAAGAGACCCAGTACTTC
few	TRBV9	TRBJ2-5	.	CASSGDGAQYF	TGTGCCAGCAGCGGCGACGGGGCCCAGTACTTC
few	TRBV9	TRBJ2-1	.	CASSPDSGGRYNEQFF	TGTGCCAGCAGCCCAGATTCTGGTGGGCGCTACAATGAGCAGTTCTTC
many	TRBV9	TRBJ2-3	TRBD2	CASSVGLAGLTDTQYF	TGTGCCAGCAGCGTAGGACTAGCGGGGCTCACAGATACGCAGTATTTT
many	TRBV9	TRBJ1-2	.	CASSVTPEGDGYTF	TGTGCCAGCAGCGTGACGCCTGAGGGCGATGGCTACACCTTC
many	TRBV9	TRBJ1-6	.	CASSATGNNSPLHF	TGTGCCAGCAGCGCCACAGGGAATAATTCACCCCTCCACTTT
many	TRBV9	TRBJ2-2	.	CASRPHDQNTGELFF	TGTGCCAGCAGACCTCACGACCAGAACACCGGGGAGCTGTTTTTT
many	TRBV9	TRBJ2-5	.	CASSVDKYQETQYF	TGTGCCAGCAGCGTAGACAAGTACCAAGAGACCCAGTACTTC
many	TRBV9	TRBJ2-2	.	CASSVGGDNTGELFF	TGTGCCAGCAGCGTAGGGGGAGATAACACCGGGGAGCTGTTTTTT
many	TRBV9	TRBJ2-2	TRBD2	CASSPHHRRRGGGTGELFF	TGTGCCAGCAGCCCTCACCACCGACGGCGGGGGGGCGGTACCGGGGAGCTGTTTTTT
many	TRBV9	TRBJ2-1	.	CASSVLDRWGGDEQFF	TGTGCCAGCAGCGTACTTGACAGGTGGGGAGGCGATGAGCAGTTCTTC
many	TRBV9	TRBJ2-3	.	CASSVASGWLGLATDTQYF	TGTGCCAGCAGCGTAGCGTCAGGTTGGTTGGGACTGGCCACAGATACGCAGTATTTT
many	TRBV9	TRBJ2-2	.	CASSVSDTGELFF	TGTGCCAGCAGCGTCTCGGACACCGGGGAGCTGTTTTTT
many	TRBV9	TRBJ1-4	.	CASSVGLDEKLFF	TGTGCCAGCAGCGTTGGACTAGATGAAAAACTGTTTTTT
many	TRBV9	TRBJ2-3	.	CASSAKTPGPDTQYF	TGTGCCAGCAGCGCCAAAACCCCAGGGCCAGATACGCAGTATTTT
.	TRBV9	TRBJ1-5	.	CASSVNGQINQPQHF	TGTGCCAGCAGCGTAAATGGACAGATCAATCAGCCCCAGCATTTT
few	TRBV9	TRBJ1-6	.	CASSDRVSGSPLHF	TGTGCCAGCAGCGACAGGGTTTCCGGTTCACCCCTCCACTTT
many	TRBV9	TRBJ1-1	.	CASSPQVDTEAFF	TGTGCCAGCAGCCCCCAGGTGGACACTGAAGCTTTCTTT
many	TRBV9	TRBJ2-1	.	CASSVGPVAGNEQFF	TGTGCCAGCAGCGTAGGACCGGTGGCCGGGAATGAGCAGTTCTTC
many	TRBV9	TRBJ2-4	TRBD1	CASSPHSGQGENIQYF	TGTGCCAGCAGCCCCCATAGCGGACAGGGCGAAAACATTCAGTACTTC
many	TRBV6-4	TRBJ2-5	TRBD1	CAVPGQGIETQYF	TGTGCCGTCCCTGGACAGGGGATAGAGACCCAGTACTTC
.	TRBV9	TRBJ2-3	.	CASSPHPGGESTDTQYF	TGTGCCAGCAGCCCCCATCCCGGGGGCGAAAGCACAGATACGCAGTATTTT
many	TRBV9	TRBJ1-2	TRBD1	CASNPGQNYGYTF	TGTGCCAGCAACCCGGGACAGAACTATGGCTACACCTTC
many	TRBV9	TRBJ1-1	.	CASSGGPLNTEAFF	TGTGCCAGCAGCGGGGGACCGCTGAACACTGAAGCTTTCTTT
many	TRBV23-1	TRBJ2-1	TRBD2	CASSQSGGVSYNEQFF	TGCGCCAGCAGTCAATCTGGGGGGGTTTCCTACAATGAGCAGTTCTTC
many	TRBV9	TRBJ1-2	.	CASSVGTQNNYGYTF	TGTGCCAGCAGCGTAGGTACACAAAATAACTATGGCTACACCTTC